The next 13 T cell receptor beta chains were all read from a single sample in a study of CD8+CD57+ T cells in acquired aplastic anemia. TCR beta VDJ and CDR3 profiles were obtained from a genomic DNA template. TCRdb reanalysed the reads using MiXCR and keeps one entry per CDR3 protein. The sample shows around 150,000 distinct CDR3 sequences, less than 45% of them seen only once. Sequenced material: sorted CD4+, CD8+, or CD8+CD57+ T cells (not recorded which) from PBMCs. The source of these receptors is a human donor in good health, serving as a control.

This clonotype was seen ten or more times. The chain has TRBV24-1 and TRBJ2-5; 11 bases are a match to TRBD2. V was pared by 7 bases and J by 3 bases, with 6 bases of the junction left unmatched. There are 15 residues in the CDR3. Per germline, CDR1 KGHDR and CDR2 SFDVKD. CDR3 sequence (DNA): TGTGCCACCAGGATGCTAGCGGGGGGAAAAGAGACCCAGTACTTC. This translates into CATRMLAGGKETQYF.

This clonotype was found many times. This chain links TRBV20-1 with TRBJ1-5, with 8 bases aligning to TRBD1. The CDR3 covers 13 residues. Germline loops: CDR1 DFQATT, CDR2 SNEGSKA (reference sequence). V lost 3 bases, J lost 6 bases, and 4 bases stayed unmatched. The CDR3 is CSARPTGVQPQHF. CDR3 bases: TGCAGTGCTAGGCCGACAGGGGTTCAGCCCCAGCATTTT.

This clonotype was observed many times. In DNA, the CDR3 is TGCGCCAGCAGCACAGGGGAGTATGGCTACACCTTC. Translated, it gives CASSTGEYGYTF. The chain is built from TRBV5-1 and TRBJ1-2; 7 bases are shared with TRBD1. Germline V gives CDR1 SGHRS, CDR2 YFSETQ. V trimming: 4 bases; J trimming: 5 bases; junction bases outside the gene matches: 2. The CDR3 totals 12 residues.

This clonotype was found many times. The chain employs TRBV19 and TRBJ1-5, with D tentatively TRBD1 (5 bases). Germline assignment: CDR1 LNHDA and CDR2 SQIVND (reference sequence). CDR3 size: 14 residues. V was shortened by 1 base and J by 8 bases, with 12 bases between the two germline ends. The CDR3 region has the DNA TGTGCCAGTAGTATAGTGTGGGGGTCTGAGCCCCAGCATTTT. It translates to CASSIVWGSEPQHF.

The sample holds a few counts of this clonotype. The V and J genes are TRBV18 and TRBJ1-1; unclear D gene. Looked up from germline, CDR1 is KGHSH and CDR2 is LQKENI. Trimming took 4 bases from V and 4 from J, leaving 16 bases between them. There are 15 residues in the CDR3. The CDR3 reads CASSRLDSLGTEAFF. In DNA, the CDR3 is TGTGCCAGCTCACGACTGGACTCCCTGGGCACTGAAGCTTTCTTT. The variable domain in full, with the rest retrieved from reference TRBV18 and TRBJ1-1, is NAGVMQNPRHLVRRRGQEARLRCSPMKGHSHVYWYRQLPEEGLKFMVYLQKENIIDESGMPKERFSAEFPKEGPSILRIQQVVRGDSAAYFCASSRLDSLGTEAFFGQGTRLTVV.

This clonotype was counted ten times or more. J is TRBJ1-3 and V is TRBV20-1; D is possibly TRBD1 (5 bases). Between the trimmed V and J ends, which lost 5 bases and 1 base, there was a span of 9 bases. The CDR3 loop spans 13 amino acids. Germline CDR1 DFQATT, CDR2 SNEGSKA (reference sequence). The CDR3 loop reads CSAPGTSGNTIYF. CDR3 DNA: TGCAGTGCTCCCGGGACGTCTGGAAACACCATATATTTT.

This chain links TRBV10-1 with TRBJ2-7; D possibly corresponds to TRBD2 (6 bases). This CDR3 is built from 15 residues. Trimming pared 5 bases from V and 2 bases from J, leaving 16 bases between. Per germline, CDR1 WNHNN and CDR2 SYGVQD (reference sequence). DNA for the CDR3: TGCGCCAGCAGTCACCACGCAGCGGGTACCTACGAGCAGTACTTC. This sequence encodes CASSHHAAGTYEQYF.

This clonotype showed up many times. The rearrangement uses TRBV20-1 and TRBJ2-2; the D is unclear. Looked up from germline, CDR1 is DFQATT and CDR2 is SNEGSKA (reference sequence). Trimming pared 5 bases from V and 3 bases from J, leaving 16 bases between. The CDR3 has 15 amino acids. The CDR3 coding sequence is TGCAGTGCTGCACGGCTGGTTGGTGACACCGGGGAGCTGTTTTTT. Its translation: CSAARLVGDTGELFF.

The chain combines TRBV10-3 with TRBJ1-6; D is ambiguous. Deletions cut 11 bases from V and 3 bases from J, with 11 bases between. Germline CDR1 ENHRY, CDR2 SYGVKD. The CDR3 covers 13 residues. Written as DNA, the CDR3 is TGTGCCCCACTGGGATTCTATAATTCACCCCTCCACTTT. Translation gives CAPLGFYNSPLHF.

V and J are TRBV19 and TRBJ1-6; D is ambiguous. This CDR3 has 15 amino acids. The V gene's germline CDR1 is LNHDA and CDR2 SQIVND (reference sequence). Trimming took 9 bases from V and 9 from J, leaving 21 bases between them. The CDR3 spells CASSVVGLGSSPLHF. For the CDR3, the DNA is TGTGCCAGCAGCGTAGTCGGACTGGGCAGTTCACCCCTCCACTTT. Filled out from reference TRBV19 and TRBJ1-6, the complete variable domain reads DGGITQSPKYLFRKEGQNVTLSCEQNLNHDAMYWYRQDPGQGLRLIYYSQIVNDFQKGDIAEGYSVSREKKESFPLTVTSAQKNPTAFYLCASSVVGLGSSPLHFGNGTRLTVT.

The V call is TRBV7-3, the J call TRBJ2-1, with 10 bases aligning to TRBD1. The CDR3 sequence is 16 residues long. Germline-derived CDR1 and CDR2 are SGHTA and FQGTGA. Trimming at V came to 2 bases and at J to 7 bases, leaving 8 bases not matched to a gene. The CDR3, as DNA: TGTGCCAGCAGCTTATGGACAGGGGGGTTTGGGAATGAGCAGTTCTTC. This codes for CASSLWTGGFGNEQFF. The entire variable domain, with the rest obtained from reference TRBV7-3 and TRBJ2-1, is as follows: GAGVSQTPSNKVTEKGKYVELRCDPISGHTALYWYRQSLGQGPEFLIYFQGTGAADDSGLPNDRFFAVRPEGSVSTLKIQRTERGDSAVYLCASSLWTGGFGNEQFFGPGTRLTVL.

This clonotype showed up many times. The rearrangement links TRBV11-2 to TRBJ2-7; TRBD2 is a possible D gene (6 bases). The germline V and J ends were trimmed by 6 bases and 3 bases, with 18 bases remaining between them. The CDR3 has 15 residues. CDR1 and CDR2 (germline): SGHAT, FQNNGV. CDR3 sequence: CASRLSPRGNYEQYF. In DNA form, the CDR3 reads TGTGCCAGCAGGTTAAGCCCCCGGGGGAACTACGAGCAGTACTTC.

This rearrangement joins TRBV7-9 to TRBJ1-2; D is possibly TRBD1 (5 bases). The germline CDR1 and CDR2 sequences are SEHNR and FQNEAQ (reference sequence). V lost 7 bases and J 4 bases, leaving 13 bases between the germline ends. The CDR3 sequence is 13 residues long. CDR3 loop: CASKRGGFYGYTF. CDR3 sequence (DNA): TGTGCCAGCAAACGGGGGGGATTCTATGGCTACACCTTC.